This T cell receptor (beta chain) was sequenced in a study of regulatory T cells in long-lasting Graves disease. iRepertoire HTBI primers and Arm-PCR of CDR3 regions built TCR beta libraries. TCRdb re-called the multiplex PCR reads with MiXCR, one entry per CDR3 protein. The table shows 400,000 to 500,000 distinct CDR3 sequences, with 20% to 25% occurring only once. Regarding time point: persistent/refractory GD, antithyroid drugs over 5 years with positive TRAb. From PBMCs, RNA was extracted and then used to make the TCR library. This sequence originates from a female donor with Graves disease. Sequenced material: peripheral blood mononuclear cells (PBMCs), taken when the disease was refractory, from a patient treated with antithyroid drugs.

CDR3: CASSWGEWGLVTGELFF. CDR3 nucleotide sequence: TGTGCCAGCAGTTGGGGCGAGTGGGGGTTGGTCACCGGGGAGCTGTTTTTT. The gene calls are TRBV6-5 and TRBJ2-2, with D possibly being TRBD1 or TRBD2 (5 bases each). The CDR3 consists of 17 residues. The V gene's germline CDR1 is MNHEY and CDR2 SVGAGI. Trimming removed 4 bases at V and 4 bases at J, with 19 bases between.